This entry lists 15 T cell receptor beta chains sequenced from one sample in a study of response to subunit inactivated influenza vaccine. One entry per CDR3 protein, called by TCRdb with MiXCR from the RT-PCR reads. The top ten clones hold around a tenth of a sample with approximately 680,000 distinct CDR3 sequences, 15% to 17% of them seen once. Sequencing used PBMCs from blood, obtained roughly 13 days after vaccination. The receptors here all came from a man between 45 and 60 years old who received an inactivated influenza vaccine.

The rearrangement uses TRBV6-5 and TRBJ2-2, with 8 bases fitting TRBD2. Germline CDR1 reads MNHEY; CDR2 reads SVGAGI. V lost 0 bases to trimming and J lost 7 bases; unmatched junction nucleotides: 10. CDR3 length: 17 residues. In DNA, the CDR3 is TGTGCCAGCAGTTACTCGAGTAGCGGGGCTTCTAGCGGGGAGCTGTTTTTT. It is translated as CASSYSSSGASSGELFF.

This clonotype was seen more than once but under ten times. CDR3 sequence reads: CASSVLAGLETQYF. In DNA form, the CDR3 reads TGTGCCAGCAGCGTTCTAGCGGGGCTAGAGACCCAGTACTTC. The chain joins TRBV9 to TRBJ2-5, with TRBD2 identical over 9 bases. V gave up 2 bases and J gave up 4 bases; unmatched junction bases: 3. The CDR3 extends over 14 amino acids. Germline V gene sequence: CDR1 SGDLS, CDR2 YYNGEE.

This clonotype was seen more than once but under ten times. V and J are TRBV28 and TRBJ1-2; TRBD1 is a possible D gene (5 bases). Germline V gives CDR1 MDHEN, CDR2 SYDVKM. V lost 2 bases to trimming and J lost 0 bases, with 7 bases between them. This CDR3 has 14 residues. The CDR3 sequence: CASSLRGSNYGYTF. CDR3 sequence (DNA): TGTGCCAGCAGTTTAAGGGGTTCTAACTATGGCTACACCTTC.

The chain recombines TRBV3-1 with TRBJ2-5; D unclear. Trimming left V 0 bases short and J 13 bases short, with 12 bases between. This CDR3 has 12 residues. Germline CDR1 LGHDT, CDR2 YNNKEL (reference sequence). The CDR3 nucleotides are TGTGCCAGCAGCCAAGATCACCCCGTGCGGTACTTC. As protein: CASSQDHPVRYF.

This clonotype came up many times. The DNA of the CDR3 is TGTGCCAGCAGCTTAGGACTAGCGGTTTCCTACGAGCAGTACTTC. It specifies CASSLGLAVSYEQYF. This chain uses TRBV7-2 with TRBJ2-7; TRBD2 aligns across 9 bases. Germline CDR1 is SGHTA and CDR2 is FQGNSA. J was trimmed by 1 base and V by 1 base; bases with no gene match: 2. The CDR3 sequence is 15 residues long.

The V gene is TRBV3-1, the J gene TRBJ2-2, with D tentatively TRBD1 (5 bases). This CDR3 region has 15 residues. V lost 1 base and J 10 bases, leaving 16 bases between the germline ends. Germline CDR1 and CDR2: LGHDT and YNNKEL (reference sequence). The CDR3 region is CASSQGDSSKVELFF. The CDR3 DNA follows: TGTGCCAGCAGCCAAGGTGACAGCTCGAAGGTGGAGCTGTTTTTT.

V usage is TRBV5-1 and J usage is TRBJ2-1; D possibly corresponds to TRBD1 (5 bases). Trimming left V 0 bases short and J 8 bases short, with 12 bases between. Germline V gene sequence: CDR1 SGHRS, CDR2 YFSETQ. The CDR3 runs to 14 residues. The CDR3 coding sequence is TGCGCCAGCAGCTTGGGGCAGGGTTGGGATGAGCAGTTCTTC. Protein product: CASSLGQGWDEQFF.

In its sample, this clonotype was seen a few times. The chain recombines TRBV6-6 with TRBJ1-2; weak D call: TRBD1 (5 bases). The V gene's germline CDR1 is MNHNY and CDR2 SVGAGI (reference sequence). The CDR3 extends over 13 amino acids. The germline V and J ends were trimmed by 5 bases and 4 bases, with 11 bases remaining between them. CDR3 DNA: TGTGCCAGCAGTCCTTCCGGGGCCTATGGCTACACCTTC. Its protein is CASSPSGAYGYTF.

The chain recombines TRBV5-1 with TRBJ2-5, with TRBD1 matching over 7 bases. V lost 5 bases to trimming and J lost 2 bases; unmatched junction nucleotides: 3. The germline gives CDR1 SGHRS, CDR2 YFSETQ. This CDR3 contains 13 residues. The CDR3 protein is CASRSGQQETQYF. Written as DNA, the CDR3 is TGCGCCAGCAGGTCGGGACAGCAAGAGACCCAGTACTTC.

The CDR3 DNA is TGTGCCAGCAGTTTATACAGGGGGTATGGGAATGAGCAGTTCTTC. Protein sequence: CASSLYRGYGNEQFF. The chain carries TRBV6-5 and TRBJ2-1, with 8 positions matching TRBD1. The length of the CDR3 is 15 residues. Germline lookup yields CDR1 MNHEY and CDR2 SVGAGI. The trim removed 4 bases at V and 7 bases at J, leaving 9 bases unmatched.

This clonotype was detected a few times. This chain uses TRBV2 with TRBJ2-1; 8 nucleotides align to TRBD2. The ends lost 6 bases at V and 5 bases at J; junction bases unmatched: 0. The CDR3 is made up of 12 amino acids. CDR1 is SNHLY, CDR2 FYNNEI, per germline. The chain's CDR3 is CASRLADNEQFF. In nucleotides, the CDR3 is TGTGCCAGCAGACTAGCGGACAATGAGCAGTTCTTC.

This clonotype was seen a few times. The chain couples TRBV29-1 to TRBJ1-2, with TRBD1 as a possible D gene (5 bases). Germline V gene data show CDR1 as SQVTM and CDR2 as ANQGSEA. The CDR3 runs to 13 residues. V was trimmed by 4 bases and J by 5 bases, leaving 14 bases between them. The CDR3 DNA sequence: TGCAGCGTTGGGACATCGGATTCTTATGGCTACACCTTC. This gives the protein CSVGTSDSYGYTF.

This chain joins TRBV10-3 and TRBJ2-5; possibly TRBD2 for D (5 bases). The germline gives CDR1 ENHRY, CDR2 SYGVKD. V gave up 0 bases and J gave up 5 bases, with 13 bases separating them. This CDR3 is built from 15 residues. This CDR3 is CAISESIRGPETQYF. CDR3 DNA sequence: TGTGCCATCAGTGAGTCGATTCGGGGTCCCGAGACCCAGTACTTC.

The chain is built from TRBV21-1 and TRBJ2-7; the table gives TRBD1 as D, unverified against the DNA. TRBV21-1 is labeled a pseudogene. The CDR3 spans 16 residues. CDR3 DNA sequence: TGTGCCAGCAGCAAACAAGTTTCGACAGACAGGTACGAGCAGTACTTC. Protein product: CASSKQVSTDRYEQYF.

The J gene is TRBJ2-4, the V gene TRBV10-2; weak D call: TRBD1 (6 bases). This CDR3 is 14 amino acids long. With 0 bases removed from V and 7 bases from J, the gap between germline ends came to 10 bases. Germline assignment: CDR1 WSHSY and CDR2 SAAADI. CDR3 in amino acids: CASSESVTGNIQYF. The CDR3 DNA is TGCGCCAGCAGTGAGTCGGTAACAGGGAACATTCAGTACTTC.